These 22 T cell receptor beta chains were all obtained from the same sample, sequenced in a study of T cells after yellow fever vaccination. TCRdb reprocessed the 5' RACE reads via MiXCR and lists one record per CDR3 protein. Of hundreds of thousands of distinct CDR3 sequences detected, over 5% appear once; the ten largest clones hold about 15%. This sample comprised PBMCs, obtained 5 days after the yellow fever booster vaccination. These receptor sequences come from a man between 25 and 39 years old who received the YFV17D yellow fever vaccine.

This clonotype has just a few counts. CDR3 residues: CASSENTASYNSPLHF. In DNA form, the CDR3 reads TGTGCCAGCAGCGAGAACACGGCGTCCTATAATTCACCCCTCCACTTT. The rearrangement uses TRBV7-6 and TRBJ1-6; no firm D call. The V gene's germline CDR1 is SGHVS and CDR2 FNYEAQ. Trimming took 5 bases from V and 1 from J, leaving 12 bases between them. This CDR3 has 16 residues.

The gene calls are TRBV19 and TRBJ2-2; D is possibly TRBD2 (6 bases). Germline-derived CDR1 and CDR2 are LNHDA and SQIVND (reference sequence). The CDR3 spans 14 residues. Trimming removed 9 bases at V and 6 bases at J, with 17 bases between. Here the CDR3 DNA reads TGTGCCAGCAACGGACTATACGCCGCCGGGGAGCTGTTTTTT. Amino acids: CASNGLYAAGELFF.

There are many counts of this clonotype. The gene calls are TRBV5-1 and TRBJ2-1; maybe TRBD2 (6 bases). Trimming shortened V by 3 bases and J by 8 bases, and 18 bases separated the two germline ends. Germline assignment: CDR1 SGHRS and CDR2 YFSETQ. This CDR3 spans 15 amino acids. The CDR3 reads CASSSVGGLFDEQFF. DNA of the CDR3: TGCGCCAGCAGCTCTGTCGGGGGACTTTTTGATGAGCAGTTCTTC.

This chain links TRBV7-3 with TRBJ2-1; TRBD1 matches 8 bases. CDR1 SGHTA and CDR2 FQGTGA come from the germline V gene. The trim removed 4 bases at V and 2 bases at J, leaving 7 bases unmatched. The CDR3 loop spans 16 amino acids. The CDR3 DNA reads as TGTGCCAGCAGCTCGCGGACAGGGTTACCCTACAATGAGCAGTTCTTC. Its translation: CASSSRTGLPYNEQFF. Full variable domain (remainder filled in from reference TRBV7-3 and TRBJ2-1): GAGVSQTPSNKVTEKGKYVELRCDPISGHTALYWYRQSLGQGPEFLIYFQGTGAADDSGLPNDRFFAVRPEGSVSTLKIQRTERGDSAVYLCASSSRTGLPYNEQFFGPGTRLTVL.

Only a few counts were recorded for this clonotype. V and J are TRBV29-1 and TRBJ1-4; maybe TRBD1 (5 bases). Germline values: CDR1 SQVTM, CDR2 ANQGSEA. V was shortened by 4 bases and J by 5 bases, with 14 bases between the two germline ends. This CDR3 contains 14 residues. CDR3 sequence (DNA): TGCAGCGTTGCGTTCCGGGACTACAATGAAAAACTGTTTTTT. It translates to CSVAFRDYNEKLFF.

This clonotype occurred many times. V is TRBV5-1 and J is TRBJ1-5; the D gene is possibly TRBD1 (6 bases). V lost 4 bases and J lost 6, with 20 bases in between. This CDR3 has 16 residues. Germline lookup yields CDR1 SGHRS and CDR2 YFSETQ. The CDR3 is CASSPGPERGGQPQHF. The CDR3 DNA reads TGCGCCAGCAGCCCTGGCCCGGAAAGGGGGGGTCAGCCCCAGCATTTT.

The chain combines TRBV6-1 with TRBJ2-7, with TRBD2 matching over 10 bases. This CDR3 has 15 residues. The germline V gene has CDR1 MNHNS and CDR2 SASEGT. Unmatched junction bases numbered 5, after V lost 6 bases and J lost 0 bases. The CDR3 DNA sequence: TGTGCCAGCAGAGGACTAGCGGTAAACTCCTACGAGCAGTACTTC. Amino acid sequence: CASRGLAVNSYEQYF.

This clonotype was counted ten times or more. The CDR3 DNA reads TGCAGTGCTAGAAGACTAGCGGGGGTCAATGAGCAGTTCTTC. Protein product: CSARRLAGVNEQFF. The chain joins TRBV20-1 to TRBJ2-1, with 12 bases lining up with TRBD2. The CDR3 spans 14 residues. Trimming took 2 bases from V and 6 from J; bases not matched to a gene: 2. Germline assignment: CDR1 DFQATT and CDR2 SNEGSKA (reference sequence).

This clonotype showed up just a few times. The J gene is TRBJ1-6, the V gene TRBV10-3, with D perhaps matching TRBD1 (6 bases). The V gene lost 2 bases and the J gene lost 9 bases, with 11 bases spanning the gap. CDR1 ENHRY and CDR2 SYGVKD come from the germline V gene. This CDR3 has 14 residues. CDR3: CAISEVDSRSPLHF. CDR3 bases: TGTGCCATCAGTGAGGTGGACAGTCGTTCACCCCTCCACTTT.

CDR3 loop: CASGYSLAATWAQYF. The CDR3 DNA sequence: TGTGCCAGCGGCTACTCACTAGCGGCGACGTGGGCCCAGTACTTC. This chain links TRBV7-2 with TRBJ2-5, with 8 bases lining up with TRBD2. CDR1 is SGHTA, CDR2 FQGNSA, per germline. The CDR3 runs 15 residues. Trimming cost V 8 bases and J 9 bases; bases outside gene matches: 17.

This clonotype occurred a few times. The rearrangement joins TRBV6-5 to TRBJ1-2; weak D call: TRBD1 (5 bases). Trimming left V 2 bases short and J 6 bases short, with 13 bases between. Germline V gene data show CDR1 as MNHEY and CDR2 as SVGAGI. The CDR3 length is 14 residues. This CDR3 is CASSYAGGSDGYTF. For the CDR3, the DNA is TGTGCCAGCAGTTACGCCGGGGGAAGTGATGGCTACACCTTC.

V and J are TRBV10-3 and TRBJ2-3, with 9 bases fitting TRBD1. V dropped 6 bases and J dropped 3; count of bases not matched to a gene: 1. The CDR3 is 13 residues long. Germline CDR1 and CDR2: ENHRY and SYGVKD. This CDR3 reads CAIRTGGTDTQYF. DNA for the CDR3: TGTGCCATCAGGACAGGGGGAACAGATACGCAGTATTTT.

This clonotype has at least ten counts. The V call is TRBV5-1, the J call TRBJ2-7; a possible D gene is TRBD1 (5 bases). Germline V CDR1 and CDR2: SGHRS, YFSETQ. This CDR3 comprises 13 residues. Trimming took 5 bases from V and 3 from J, leaving 12 bases between them. The CDR3 DNA sequence: TGCGCCAGCAGTTTTCCAGGGATCTACGAGCAGTACTTC. It yields the protein CASSFPGIYEQYF.

This clonotype was observed many times. V gene TRBV29-1 combines with J gene TRBJ2-1, with TRBD2 matching over 12 bases. Germline lookup yields CDR1 SQVTM and CDR2 ANQGSEA. This CDR3 comprises 14 residues. The trim removed 4 bases at V and 12 bases at J, leaving 10 bases unmatched. CDR3 loop: CSVGSVGTSGWQFF. CDR3 in DNA: TGCAGCGTTGGAAGCGTTGGGACTAGCGGGTGGCAGTTCTTC.

The chain has TRBV20-1 and TRBJ2-5; D may be TRBD2 (6 bases). V was cut by 4 bases and J by 5 bases, with 20 bases left in between. Germline V gives CDR1 DFQATT, CDR2 SNEGSKA (reference sequence). The CDR3 has 15 residues. The CDR3 nucleotides are TGCAGTGCTACCGCCTTTGGGACTGCCCTCGAGACCCAGTACTTC. This codes for CSATAFGTALETQYF.

This clonotype has ten or more counts. The chain links TRBV29-1 to TRBJ2-4; D is unclear. The length of the CDR3 is 12 residues. Germline CDR1 is SQVTM and CDR2 is ANQGSEA. V was pared by 6 bases and J by 7 bases, with 13 bases between. DNA for the CDR3: TGCAGCGTCGGACCCGAGAGGAACATTCAGTACTTC. Protein sequence: CSVGPERNIQYF. Drawing the rest from reference TRBV29-1 and TRBJ2-4, the complete variable domain is SAVISQKPSRDICQRGTSLTIQCQVDSQVTMMFWYRQQPGQSLTLIATANQGSEATYESGFVIDKFPISRPNLTFSTLTVSNMSPEDSSIYLCSVGPERNIQYFGAGTRLSVL.

This clonotype occurred many times. The gene calls are TRBV6-1 and TRBJ2-3, with D possibly being TRBD1 or TRBD2 (6 bases each). This CDR3 is 14 amino acids long. The V and J ends lost 6 bases and 7 bases respectively, with 17 bases between them. The germline V gene has CDR1 MNHNS and CDR2 SASEGT. CDR3 amino acids: CASRPGGPSNTQYF. In nucleotides, the CDR3 is TGTGCCAGCAGGCCTGGGGGGCCCAGTAATACGCAGTATTTT.

This clonotype has more than one count but fewer than ten. The chain has TRBV6-1 and TRBJ1-5; D is uncertain. The V gene lost 6 bases and the J gene lost 0 bases, with 9 bases spanning the gap. CDR3 length: 14 residues. In germline, CDR1 is MNHNS, CDR2 SASEGT. CDR3 residues: CASRSPNSNQPQHF. The CDR3 DNA reads TGTGCCAGCAGAAGCCCCAATAGCAATCAGCCCCAGCATTTT.

This clonotype was counted only a few times. The chain links TRBV10-3 to TRBJ2-1; 10 nucleotides agree with TRBD2. The CDR3 totals 13 residues. Trimming removed 4 bases from V and 11 bases from J; junction bases left unmatched: 5. Germline V gene data show CDR1 as ENHRY and CDR2 as SYGVKD. The CDR3 coding sequence is TGTGCCATCAGTGGGACTAGCGGTCCCAAGCAGTTCTTC. It codes for CAISGTSGPKQFF.

The chain has TRBV5-4 and TRBJ2-5; TRBD1 matches at 8 bases. Unmatched junction bases numbered 8, after V lost 4 bases and J lost 6 bases. The CDR3 has 14 residues. Germline CDR1 is SGHNT and CDR2 is YYREEE (reference sequence). This chain's CDR3 is CASSKTGGMKTQYF. CDR3 DNA sequence: TGTGCCAGCAGCAAAACAGGGGGGATGAAGACCCAGTACTTC.

The CDR3 region has the DNA TGTGCCAGCAGCGAAAGGACTAGCGGGAGCACAGATACGCAGTATTTT. Translation gives CASSERTSGSTDTQYF. The rearrangement links TRBV7-8 to TRBJ2-3; TRBD2 aligns across 11 bases. There are 16 residues in the CDR3. V gave up 5 bases and J gave up 0 bases; unmatched junction bases: 4. Germline loops: CDR1 SGHVS, CDR2 FQNEAQ.

This clonotype has at least ten counts. This chain uses TRBV12-3 or TRBV12-4 with TRBJ2-2, with D tentatively TRBD2 (6 bases). The length of the CDR3 is 13 residues. Trimming shortened V by 6 bases and J by 8 bases, and 13 bases separated the two germline ends. CDR3 in amino acids: CASSPGGGGELFF. The CDR3 coding sequence is TGTGCCAGCAGCCCCGGTGGAGGGGGGGAGCTGTTTTTT.